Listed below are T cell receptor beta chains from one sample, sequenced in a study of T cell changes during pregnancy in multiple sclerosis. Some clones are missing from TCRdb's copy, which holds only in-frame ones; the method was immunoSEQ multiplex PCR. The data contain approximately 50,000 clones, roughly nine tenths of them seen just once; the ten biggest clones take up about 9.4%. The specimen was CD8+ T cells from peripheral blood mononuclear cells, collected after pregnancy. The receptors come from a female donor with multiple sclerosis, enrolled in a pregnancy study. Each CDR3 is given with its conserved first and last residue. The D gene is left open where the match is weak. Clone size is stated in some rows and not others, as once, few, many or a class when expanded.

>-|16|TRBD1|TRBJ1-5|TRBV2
TGTGCCAGCAGCCCGACAGGGAGCGGTAGCAATCAGCCCCAGCATTTT
CASSPTGSGSNQPQHF
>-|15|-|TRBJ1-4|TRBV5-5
TGTGCCAGCAGCTTGGACAGGCCAACTAATGAAAAACTGTTTTTT
CASSLDRPTNEKLFF
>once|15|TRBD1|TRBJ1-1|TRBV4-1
TGCGCCAGCAGCCCCGGACAGGGGGGAAACACTGAAGCTTTCTTT
CASSPGQGGNTEAFF
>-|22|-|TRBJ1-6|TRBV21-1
TGTGCCAGCAGCGAAAAGTTTGACAGGGATTATCTCTATTCGTTGACAAATTCACCCCTCCACTTT
CASSEKFDRDYLYSLTNSPLHF
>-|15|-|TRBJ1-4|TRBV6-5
TGTGCCAGCAGTTACTCCCCGAGCCCGAGCGAAAAACTGTTTTTT
CASSYSPSPSEKLFF
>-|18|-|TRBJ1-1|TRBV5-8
TGTGCCAGCAGCCCGAGGAGGGGGGGCGACGGGGGGAACACTGAAGCTTTCTTT
CASSPRRGGDGGNTEAFF
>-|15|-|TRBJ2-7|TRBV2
TGTGCCAGCAGGCAGGGGTATGATCCCTATTACGAGCAGTACTTC
CASRQGYDPYYEQYF
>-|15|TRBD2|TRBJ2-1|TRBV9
TGTGCCAGCAGCGTTAGCGCGGGGGGGCTCGATGAGCAGTTCTTC
CASSVSAGGLDEQFF
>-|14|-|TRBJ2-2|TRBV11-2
TGTGCCAGCAGCTTAAGCGAGGGCACCGGGGAGCTGTTTTTT
CASSLSEGTGELFF
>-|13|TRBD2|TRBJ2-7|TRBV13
TGTGCCAGCAGCTTAGGATCTGCGGGGGGGCTGTACTTC
CASSLGSAGGLYF
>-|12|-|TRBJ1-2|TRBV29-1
TGCAGCGTGCAACTTGCTAACTATGGCTACACCTTC
CSVQLANYGYTF
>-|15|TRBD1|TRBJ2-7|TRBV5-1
TGCGCCAGCTGCCAGGGGGACAACAAACTTTACGAGCAGTACTTC
CASCQGDNKLYEQYF
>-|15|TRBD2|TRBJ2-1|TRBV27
TGTGCCAGCAGTTTAGCGGGGGGCCCCCTCAATGAGCAGTTCTTC
CASSLAGGPLNEQFF
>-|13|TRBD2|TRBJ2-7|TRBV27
TGTGCCAGCAGTAGCGGGAGGACCTACGAGCAGTACTTC
CASSSGRTYEQYF
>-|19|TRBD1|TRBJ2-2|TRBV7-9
TGTGCCAGCAGCTCCTCGATGGGTACGGGACAGGGGGTTACCGGGGAGCTGTTTTTT
CASSSSMGTGQGVTGELFF
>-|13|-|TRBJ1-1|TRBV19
TGTGCCAGTAGAACCCAGGGGAACACTGAAGCTTTCTTT
CASRTQGNTEAFF
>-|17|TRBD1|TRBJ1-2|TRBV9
TGTGCCAGCAGCGTAGTCGACAGGGGTGCCGCTAACTATGGCTACACCTTC
CASSVVDRGAANYGYTF
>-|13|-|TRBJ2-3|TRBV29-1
TGCAGCGTTGATGGAGGAAGCACAGATACGCAGTATTTT
CSVDGGSTDTQYF
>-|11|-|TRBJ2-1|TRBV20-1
TGCAGTGCTCCGGGAGCCAATGAGCAGTTCTTC
CSAPGANEQFF
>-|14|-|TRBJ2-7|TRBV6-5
TGTGCCAGCAGTTACGAGGACAGCTCCTACGAGCAGTACTTC
CASSYEDSSYEQYF
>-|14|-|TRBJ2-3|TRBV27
TGTGCCAGCAGTTCCGCCCGGGATTTCAATACGCAGTATTTT
CASSSARDFNTQYF
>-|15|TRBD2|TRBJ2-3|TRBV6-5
TGTGCCAGCAGCTTACTAGCGGGGGGGCGGGATACGCAGTATTTT
CASSLLAGGRDTQYF
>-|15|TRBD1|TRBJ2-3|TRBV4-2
TGTGCCTCCTCGCAGGGGGCCGGGAGCACAGATACGCAGTATTTT
CASSQGAGSTDTQYF
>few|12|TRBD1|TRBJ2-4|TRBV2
TGTGCCAGTCAAGGACAGGGGTACATTCAGTACTTC
CASQGQGYIQYF
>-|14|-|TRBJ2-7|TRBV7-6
TGTGCCAGCAGCTTAGGGGCAGATGACTACGAGCAGTACTTC
CASSLGADDYEQYF
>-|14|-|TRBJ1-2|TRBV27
TGTGCCAGCAGTCCCTCGGGGGGCGGCTATGGCTACACCTTC
CASSPSGGGYGYTF
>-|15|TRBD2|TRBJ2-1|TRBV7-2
TGTGCCAGCAGCTTAGCCAGCGGGGGCCCGGATGAGCAGTTCTTC
CASSLASGGPDEQFF
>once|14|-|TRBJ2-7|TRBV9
TGTGCCAGCAGCGTAGGAGCGCAACCCTACGAGCAGTACTTC
CASSVGAQPYEQYF
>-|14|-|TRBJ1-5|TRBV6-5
TGTGCCAGCAGTTACTCAACGGGGTCCCAGCCCCAGCATTTT
CASSYSTGSQPQHF
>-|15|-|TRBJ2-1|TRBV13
TGTGCCAGCAGCCATGAGGGGGGGGCCTACAATGAGCAGTTCTTC
CASSHEGGAYNEQFF
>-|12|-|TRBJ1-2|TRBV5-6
TGTGCCAGCAGCTCCCCCAGCGGGGGCTACACCTTC
CASSSPSGGYTF
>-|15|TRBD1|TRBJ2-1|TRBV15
TGTGCCACCAGTAAAGACAGGGGCACCTACAATGAGCAGTTCTTC
CATSKDRGTYNEQFF
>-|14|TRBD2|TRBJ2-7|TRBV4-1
TGCGCCAGCAGCCTCAGCGGGGCCCCCTACGAGCAGTACTTC
CASSLSGAPYEQYF
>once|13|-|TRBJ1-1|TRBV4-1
TGCGCCAGCAGCCAAGTCGGGGGAACTGAAGCTTTCTTT
CASSQVGGTEAFF
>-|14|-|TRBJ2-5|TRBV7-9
TGTGCCAGCAGCTACCCGGACTTGCAAGAGACCCAGTACTTC
CASSYPDLQETQYF
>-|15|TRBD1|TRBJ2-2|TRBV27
TGTGCCAGCAGTTTATTTACAGGGGGGACCGGGGAGCTGTTTTTT
CASSLFTGGTGELFF
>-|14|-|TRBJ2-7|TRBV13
TGTGCCAGCAGCAGGAGGACAGGGAGGGACGAGCAGTACTTC
CASSRRTGRDEQYF
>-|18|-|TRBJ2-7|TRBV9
TGTGCCAGCAGCGTAGCTGTGACCCCAGGGCCACTTGCCTACGAGCAGTACTTC
CASSVAVTPGPLAYEQYF
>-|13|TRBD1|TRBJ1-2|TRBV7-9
TGTGCCAGCAGCCCACAGGGGAACTATGGCTACACCTTC
CASSPQGNYGYTF
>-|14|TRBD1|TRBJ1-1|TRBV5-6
TGTGCCAGCATCTCAGGGGGATTGAACACTGAAGCTTTCTTT
CASISGGLNTEAFF
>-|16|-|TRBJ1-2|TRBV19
TGTGCCAGTAGTATGCCCCGGGATATAGTTAACTATGGCTACACCTTC
CASSMPRDIVNYGYTF
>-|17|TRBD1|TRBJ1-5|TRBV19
TGTGCCAGTAGTACACAGGGGGCGGGGGAGGGCAATCAGCCCCAGCATTTT
CASSTQGAGEGNQPQHF
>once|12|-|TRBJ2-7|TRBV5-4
TGTGCCAGCAGCCCTGGAGGGAGGGAGCAGTACTTC
CASSPGGREQYF
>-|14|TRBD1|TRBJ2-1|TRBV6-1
TGTGCCAGCAGTCAGGGACAGGAGTACAATGAGCAGTTCTTC
CASSQGQEYNEQFF
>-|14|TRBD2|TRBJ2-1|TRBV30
TGTGCCTGGGAACCGGGACTAGTTACAAATGAGCAGTTCTTC
CAWEPGLVTNEQFF
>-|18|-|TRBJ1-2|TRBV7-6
TGTGCCAGCAGCCCAGGCGGGCCCTTTCCCCTAGCTAACTATGGCTACACCTTC
CASSPGGPFPLANYGYTF
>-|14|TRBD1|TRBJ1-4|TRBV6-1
TGTGCCAGCAGTTTTACAGGGGAAGGCGAAAAACTGTTTTTT
CASSFTGEGEKLFF
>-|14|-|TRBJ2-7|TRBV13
TGTGCCAGCAGCTTAAAAGCTGTCAGGGGCGAGCAGTACTTC
CASSLKAVRGEQYF
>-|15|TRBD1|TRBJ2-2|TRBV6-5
TGTGCCAGCAGTCGGACAGGGGGTTCGTCCGGGGAGCTGTTTTTT
CASSRTGGSSGELFF
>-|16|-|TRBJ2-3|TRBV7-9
TGTGCCAGCAGCCAGACCGGCCCTTGGGGGCCGGATACGCAGTATTTT
CASSQTGPWGPDTQYF
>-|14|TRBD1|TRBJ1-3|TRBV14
TGTGCCAGCAGCCCACAGGGGATTGGGAACACCATATATTTT
CASSPQGIGNTIYF
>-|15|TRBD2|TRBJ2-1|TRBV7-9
TGTGCCAGCACTGGGTCTAGCGGGGGGGACAATGAGCAGTTCTTC
CASTGSSGGDNEQFF
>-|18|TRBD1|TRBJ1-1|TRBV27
TGTGCCAGCAGTTTATACGGTGGACAGGGGTTAAAAAACACTGAAGCTTTCTTT
CASSLYGGQGLKNTEAFF
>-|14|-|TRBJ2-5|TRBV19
TGTGCCAGTAGTATAATGGGGGGGGCCGAGACCCAGTACTTC
CASSIMGGAETQYF
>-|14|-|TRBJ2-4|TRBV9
TGTGCCAGCAGCGCGGGAATAGCCAAAAACATTCAGTACTTC
CASSAGIAKNIQYF
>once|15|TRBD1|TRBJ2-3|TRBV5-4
TGTGCCAGCAGTGCCGGGACAGGGAGGGGAGATACGCAGTATTTT
CASSAGTGRGDTQYF
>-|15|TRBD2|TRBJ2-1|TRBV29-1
TGCAGCGTTGAAGCAGCGGGGGGGCGGGACGTTGAGCAGTTCTTC
CSVEAAGGRDVEQFF
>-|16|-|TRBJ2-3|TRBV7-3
TGTGCCAGCAGCTTAAACGGCGGAACTAGCACAGATACGCAGTATTTT
CASSLNGGTSTDTQYF
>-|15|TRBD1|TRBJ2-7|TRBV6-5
TGTGCCAGCAGAACGACAGGGCAGACCTACTACGAGCAGTACTTC
CASRTTGQTYYEQYF